A selection of T cell receptor beta chains follows, all from one sample in a study of Tregs in tolerant kidney transplant recipients. Method: immunoSEQ multiplex PCR; TCRdb's copy keeps in-frame clones and lacks some. The sample lists over 85,000 clones, more than 85% occurring once. Material: CD4+ T cells from blood, obtained before the transplant. The receptors were gathered from a human donor who received a combined kidney and bone marrow transplant. The CDR3 runs from the conserved cysteine through the conserved F or W. A D gene is named only where the DNA matches it firmly. Clone size is not always given. Where it is, it says once, few, many or a class for expanded clones.

CDR3 length: 12; J gene: TRBJ1-2; D gene: NA; clone size: NA; V gene: TRBV5-6; CDR3 DNA: TGTGCCAGCAGTTACAGGGACTATGGCTACACCTTC; CDR3 protein: CASSYRDYGYTF
CDR3 length: 14; J gene: TRBJ2-2; D gene: NA; clone size: NA; V gene: TRBV21-1; CDR3 DNA: TGTGCCAGCAGCAAATGTGGGGGGTCCGGGGAGCTGTTTTTT; CDR3 protein: CASSKCGGSGELFF
CDR3 length: 15; J gene: TRBJ2-5; D gene: NA; clone size: NA; V gene: TRBV5-8; CDR3 DNA: TGTGCCAGCAGCCGCACAAGGGGTGGTGAGGAGACCCAGTACTTC; CDR3 protein: CASSRTRGGEETQYF
CDR3 length: 15; J gene: TRBJ2-5; D gene: TRBD1; clone size: NA; V gene: TRBV2; CDR3 DNA: TGTGCCAGCAGTGGGGAGGGGACAGGGGGAGAGACCCAGTACTTC; CDR3 protein: CASSGEGTGGETQYF
CDR3 length: 15; J gene: TRBJ2-1; D gene: TRBD2; clone size: NA; V gene: TRBV5-6; CDR3 DNA: TGTGCCAGCAGCTTGGTATTAGCGGGAGTCTATGAGCAGTTCTTC; CDR3 protein: CASSLVLAGVYEQFF
CDR3 length: 14; J gene: TRBJ2-1; D gene: NA; clone size: NA; V gene: TRBV6-5; CDR3 DNA: TGTGCCAGCAGACCCACAGGGACCTACAATGAGCAGTTCTTC; CDR3 protein: CASRPTGTYNEQFF
CDR3 length: 13; J gene: TRBJ2-1; D gene: NA; clone size: NA; V gene: TRBV4-2; CDR3 DNA: TGTGCCAGTAGGGGTGATACCTACAATGAGCAGTTCTTC; CDR3 protein: CASRGDTYNEQFF
CDR3 length: 18; J gene: TRBJ2-1; D gene: TRBD2; clone size: NA; V gene: TRBV13; CDR3 DNA: TGTGCCAGCAGCTCGATCTACCTTAGCGGGAGGGCCTACAATGAGCAGTTCTTC; CDR3 protein: CASSSIYLSGRAYNEQFF
CDR3 length: 20; J gene: TRBJ2-2; D gene: TRBD1; clone size: NA; V gene: TRBV9; CDR3 DNA: TGTGCCAGCAGCGCCCGGGACAGGGGACCCGGATTGACGAACACCGGGGAGCTGTTTTTT; CDR3 protein: CASSARDRGPGLTNTGELFF
CDR3 length: 14; J gene: TRBJ2-7; D gene: NA; clone size: NA; V gene: TRBV6-5; CDR3 DNA: TGTGCCAGCAGTAGATTTAGCGGACCCTACGAGCAGTACTTC; CDR3 protein: CASSRFSGPYEQYF
CDR3 length: 13; J gene: TRBJ1-1; D gene: TRBD1; clone size: NA; V gene: TRBV5-4; CDR3 DNA: TGTGCCAGCAGCTACACGGGACAGGGCGAAGCTTTCTTT; CDR3 protein: CASSYTGQGEAFF
CDR3 length: 14; J gene: TRBJ1-1; D gene: NA; clone size: NA; V gene: TRBV10-3; CDR3 DNA: TGTGCCATCAGTGATAGAACCTTGAACACTGAAGCTTTCTTT; CDR3 protein: CAISDRTLNTEAFF
CDR3 length: 15; J gene: TRBJ2-7; D gene: NA; clone size: once; V gene: TRBV11-3; CDR3 DNA: TGTGCCAGCAGCTTAGGCGGATTCGAGGCCTACGAGCAGTACTTC; CDR3 protein: CASSLGGFEAYEQYF
CDR3 length: 16; J gene: TRBJ1-2; D gene: TRBD1; clone size: NA; V gene: TRBV7-2; CDR3 DNA: TGTGCCAGCAGCGGGGGACGGGACAGGTCCTCTTATGGCTACACCTTC; CDR3 protein: CASSGGRDRSSYGYTF
CDR3 length: 15; J gene: TRBJ1-6; D gene: TRBD1; clone size: NA; V gene: TRBV9; CDR3 DNA: TGTGCCAGCAGCGCAATAGGGGGCTACGGTTCACCCCTCCACTTT; CDR3 protein: CASSAIGGYGSPLHF
CDR3 length: 17; J gene: TRBJ2-7; D gene: TRBD2; clone size: NA; V gene: TRBV7-6; CDR3 DNA: TGTGCCAGCAGCTTGGAACACCCCGGGGAGGGCACCTACGAGCAGTACTTC; CDR3 protein: CASSLEHPGEGTYEQYF
CDR3 length: 13; J gene: TRBJ1-5; D gene: TRBD1; clone size: NA; V gene: TRBV30; CDR3 DNA: TGTGCCTGGGGACAGGGGAGCAATCAGCCCCAGCATTTT; CDR3 protein: CAWGQGSNQPQHF
CDR3 length: 16; J gene: TRBJ2-6; D gene: TRBD1; clone size: NA; V gene: TRBV7-2; CDR3 DNA: TGTGCCAGTTCAGACAGGGCTTTCTCTGGGGCCAACGTCCTGACTTTC; CDR3 protein: CASSDRAFSGANVLTF
CDR3 length: 14; J gene: TRBJ1-3; D gene: NA; clone size: NA; V gene: TRBV27; CDR3 DNA: TGTGCCAGCAGTTTAGGGAGGGCTGGAAACACCATATATTTT; CDR3 protein: CASSLGRAGNTIYF
CDR3 length: 19; J gene: TRBJ2-7; D gene: TRBD1; clone size: NA; V gene: TRBV7-6; CDR3 DNA: TGTGCCAGCAGCCCCTACAGGGGTGGGGATGTTGGGCAGGACTACGAGCAGTACTTC; CDR3 protein: CASSPYRGGDVGQDYEQYF
CDR3 length: 14; J gene: TRBJ1-1; D gene: NA; clone size: few; V gene: TRBV10-3; CDR3 DNA: TGTGCCATCAGTGAATCTGACAGTTACACTGAAGCTTTCTTT; CDR3 protein: CAISESDSYTEAFF
CDR3 length: 14; J gene: TRBJ2-5; D gene: NA; clone size: NA; V gene: TRBV4-1; CDR3 DNA: TGCGCCAGCAGTCCCTTAGCCTACCAAGAGACCCAGTACTTC; CDR3 protein: CASSPLAYQETQYF
CDR3 length: 15; J gene: TRBJ2-3; D gene: NA; clone size: NA; V gene: TRBV6-4; CDR3 DNA: TGTGCCAGCAGTGAAATGGGACAAGGCACGGATACGCAGTATTTT; CDR3 protein: CASSEMGQGTDTQYF
CDR3 length: 15; J gene: TRBJ2-1; D gene: TRBD2; clone size: NA; V gene: TRBV7-6; CDR3 DNA: TGTGCCAGCAGCCCCCGGACTAGCGGGGGGAGTGAGCAGTTCTTC; CDR3 protein: CASSPRTSGGSEQFF
CDR3 length: 12; J gene: TRBJ2-7; D gene: NA; clone size: few; V gene: TRBV10-3; CDR3 DNA: TGTGCCATCGGGGGAGGAGACTACGAGCAGTACTTC; CDR3 protein: CAIGGGDYEQYF
CDR3 length: 14; J gene: TRBJ2-7; D gene: NA; clone size: NA; V gene: TRBV5-1; CDR3 DNA: TGCGCCAGCAGCTTAGCGGGACAGGATAACGAGCAGTACTTC; CDR3 protein: CASSLAGQDNEQYF
CDR3 length: 16; J gene: TRBJ1-3; D gene: NA; clone size: few; V gene: TRBV7-9; CDR3 DNA: TGTGCCAGCAGCTTAGCTCGGTTCTCCTCTGGAAACACCATATATTTT; CDR3 protein: CASSLARFSSGNTIYF
CDR3 length: 16; J gene: TRBJ1-2; D gene: NA; clone size: once; V gene: TRBV7-2; CDR3 DNA: TGTGCCAGCAGCTTTTTACAGGGCTTAACTACCTATGGCTACACCTTC; CDR3 protein: CASSFLQGLTTYGYTF
CDR3 length: 15; J gene: TRBJ1-6; D gene: NA; clone size: NA; V gene: TRBV4-1; CDR3 DNA: TGCGCCAGCAGCCAAGTTAAGGGAGTCAATTCACCCCTCCACTTT; CDR3 protein: CASSQVKGVNSPLHF
CDR3 length: 17; J gene: TRBJ1-5; D gene: TRBD1; clone size: NA; V gene: TRBV4-1; CDR3 DNA: TGCGCCAGCAGCCAACTCGTTAAAGGGACAGGCAATCAGCCCCAGCATTTT; CDR3 protein: CASSQLVKGTGNQPQHF
CDR3 length: 15; J gene: TRBJ2-7; D gene: TRBD1; clone size: NA; V gene: TRBV28; CDR3 DNA: TGTGCCAGCAGTGTCCCGGGACAGGGGGCTTACGAGCAGTACTTC; CDR3 protein: CASSVPGQGAYEQYF
CDR3 length: 17; J gene: TRBJ2-3; D gene: TRBD2; clone size: NA; V gene: TRBV11-3; CDR3 DNA: TGTGCCAGCAGCTTAGGACTAGCGGGAGCTCCGACAGATACGCAGTATTTT; CDR3 protein: CASSLGLAGAPTDTQYF
CDR3 length: 14; J gene: TRBJ1-1; D gene: TRBD1; clone size: NA; V gene: TRBV4-2; CDR3 DNA: TGTGCCAGCAGCCAATCCACAGGGGTCACTGAAGCTTTCTTT; CDR3 protein: CASSQSTGVTEAFF
CDR3 length: 15; J gene: TRBJ1-4; D gene: TRBD1; clone size: NA; V gene: TRBV27; CDR3 DNA: TGTGCCAGCAGTTCGCCGGGACAGGCTAATGAAAAACTGTTTTTT; CDR3 protein: CASSSPGQANEKLFF
CDR3 length: 16; J gene: TRBJ2-3; D gene: TRBD2; clone size: NA; V gene: TRBV19; CDR3 DNA: TGTGCCAGTAGTATTAGAGCTAGCGGGAGTGCTGATACGCAGTATTTT; CDR3 protein: CASSIRASGSADTQYF
CDR3 length: 18; J gene: TRBJ2-1; D gene: TRBD2; clone size: once; V gene: TRBV9; CDR3 DNA: TGTGCCAGCAGCCCCCATGCGGGCAGCGGGGGAACCTACAATGAGCAGTTCTTC; CDR3 protein: CASSPHAGSGGTYNEQFF
CDR3 length: 14; J gene: TRBJ1-2; D gene: TRBD1; clone size: NA; V gene: TRBV7-9; CDR3 DNA: TGTGCCAGCAGCCCCCGAGGGGGCAACTATGGCTACACCTTC; CDR3 protein: CASSPRGGNYGYTF
CDR3 length: 16; J gene: TRBJ2-5; D gene: TRBD2; clone size: NA; V gene: TRBV7-2; CDR3 DNA: TGTGCCAGCAGCTCCGAAATACTAGCGGTGCAAGAGACCCAGTACTTC; CDR3 protein: CASSSEILAVQETQYF
CDR3 length: 14; J gene: TRBJ2-3; D gene: NA; clone size: NA; V gene: TRBV10-3; CDR3 DNA: TGTGCCATAACGACTCGTGTGGGCACAGATACGCAGTATTTT; CDR3 protein: CAITTRVGTDTQYF
CDR3 length: 13; J gene: TRBJ2-1; D gene: NA; clone size: NA; V gene: TRBV12-2; CDR3 DNA: TGTGCAAGTCGCTTAGCTGTCGGGGGTGAGCAGTTCTTC; CDR3 protein: CASRLAVGGEQFF
CDR3 length: 13; J gene: TRBJ1-1; D gene: NA; clone size: NA; V gene: TRBV7-3; CDR3 DNA: TGTGCCAGCAGCTTAGGTCTAAGAGGGGAAGCTTTCTTT; CDR3 protein: CASSLGLRGEAFF
CDR3 length: 13; J gene: TRBJ2-3; D gene: TRBD2; clone size: NA; V gene: TRBV5-1; CDR3 DNA: TGCGCCAGCAGCGGACTAGGAGGAGATACGCAGTATTTT; CDR3 protein: CASSGLGGDTQYF
CDR3 length: 13; J gene: TRBJ1-5; D gene: NA; clone size: few; V gene: TRBV7-8; CDR3 DNA: TGTGCCAGCAGTCCTACAGGATATCAGCCCCAGCATTTT; CDR3 protein: CASSPTGYQPQHF